The 11 T cell receptor beta chains below come from one sample, sequenced in a study of Ad26.COV2.S vaccination and SARS-CoV-2 variants. The treatment is: some 20 received Ad26.COV2.S at low or high dose, single or two shots; a few received placebo; per-sample allocation not given. Repertoires come from day 63 after the first vaccine or placebo injection. TCRdb keeps only in-frame clones here, not all; method: immunoSEQ multiplex PCR. This sample has roughly 420,000 clones, with 88% found just once. Specimen: peripheral blood, collected in a trial of Ad26.COV2.S vaccine versus placebo. These receptors were obtained from a person aged 18 to 59 who received the Ad26.COV2.S COVID-19 vaccine or a placebo.

The CDR3 loop is CASRAPGGQETQYF. Here the CDR3 DNA reads TGTGCCAGCAGGGCTCCGGGGGGGCAAGAGACCCAGTACTTC. This chain uses TRBV3-1 (or the pseudogene TRBV3-2) with TRBJ2-5, with 8 bases aligning to TRBD2. The germline V gene has CDR1 LGHDT and CDR2 YNNKEL (reference sequence). Trimming at V came to 6 bases and at J to 2 bases, leaving 5 bases not matched to a gene. The CDR3 length is 14 residues.

Turning to this clone: Other nucleotide sequences in the sample specify the same CDR3. V gene TRBV15 combines with J gene TRBJ2-7; D is tentatively TRBD1 or TRBD2 (5 bases each). V lost 0 bases, J lost 2 bases, and 8 bases lay in between. The germline V gene has CDR1 LNHNV and CDR2 YYDKDF (reference sequence). The CDR3 totals 14 residues. DNA for the CDR3: TGTGCCACCAGCAGAGATGAGGGACCCTACGAGCAGTACTTC. This translates into CATSRDEGPYEQYF.

CDR3 nucleotide sequence: TGCGCCAGCAGCTTGTGGACGGACGAAGAGACCCAGTACTTC. Protein product: CASSLWTDEETQYF. The chain links TRBV5-1 to TRBJ2-5; the D is unclear. Trimming removed 1 base from V and 3 bases from J, with 10 bases in between. This CDR3 is built from 14 residues. Germline V CDR1 and CDR2: SGHRS, YFSETQ.

The chain recombines TRBV16 with TRBJ2-7; TRBD1 might be the D (6 bases). Germline CDR1 is KGHSY and CDR2 is FQNENV. This CDR3 comprises 14 residues. V was shortened by 7 bases and J by 5 bases, with 18 bases between the two germline ends. The CDR3 is CASNPMTGVNEQYF. As DNA, the CDR3 is TGTGCCAGCAACCCGATGACAGGTGTGAACGAGCAGTACTTC. The whole variable domain, remainder taken from reference TRBV16 and TRBJ2-7, is GEEVAQTPKHLVRGEGQKAKLYCAPIKGHSYVFWYQQVLKNEFKFLISFQNENVFDETGMPKERFSAKCLPNSPCSLEIQATKLEDSAVYFCASNPMTGVNEQYFGPGTRLTVT.

The chain is built from TRBV4-3 and TRBJ1-5; D may be TRBD1 (5 bases). The CDR3 has 15 residues. Trimming removed 4 bases at V and 0 bases at J, with 10 bases between. Germline V CDR1 and CDR2: LGHNA, YSLEER. This CDR3 reads CASSRRVYSNQPQHF. CDR3 coding DNA: TGCGCCAGCAGCCGCAGGGTCTATAGCAATCAGCCCCAGCATTTT.

In its sample, this clone was seen once. The chain has TRBV28 and TRBJ1-4, with D perhaps matching TRBD1 (5 bases). The CDR3 runs to 13 residues. Germline V gives CDR1 MDHEN, CDR2 SYDVKM. V gave up 5 bases and J gave up 7 bases, with 11 bases separating them. CDR3 residues: CASSTLGGEKLFF. The CDR3 DNA sequence: TGTGCCAGCAGTACCCTTGGGGGTGAAAAACTGTTTTTT.

V and J are TRBV10-1 and TRBJ2-2, with a tentative D call TRBD1 (6 bases). Trimming removed 1 base at V and 3 bases at J, with 12 bases between. CDR3 size: 16 residues. Germline CDR1 reads WNHNN; CDR2 reads SYGVQD (reference sequence). DNA of the CDR3: TGCGCCAGCAGTGAGTGGGCAGGGGATGACACCGGGGAGCTGTTTTTT. This codes for CASSEWAGDDTGELFF.

A note on this clone: The same CDR3 also results from other DNA sequences found in this sample. The chain links TRBV5-1 to TRBJ2-7; perhaps TRBD1 as D (5 bases). Per germline, CDR1 SGHRS and CDR2 YFSETQ. V lost 0 bases, J lost 2 bases, and 9 bases lay in between. The CDR3 totals 14 residues. In DNA, the CDR3 is TGCGCCAGCAGCTTGGTGGCAGGGCCCTACGAGCAGTACTTC. It codes for CASSLVAGPYEQYF.

The V and J genes are TRBV6-5 and TRBJ2-7; 8 nucleotides align to TRBD1. J was trimmed by 4 bases and V by 6 bases; bases with no gene match: 5. The CDR3 consists of 13 residues. Germline assignment: CDR1 MNHEY and CDR2 SVGAGI. The CDR3 DNA reads TGTGCCAGCAGACCCAGGGGGCTTTACGAGCAGTACTTC. Amino acids: CASRPRGLYEQYF.

This chain uses TRBV7-8 with TRBJ1-3; D unclear. This CDR3 is built from 13 residues. CDR1 and CDR2 from the germline V gene are SGHVS and FQNEAQ. V was cut by 6 bases and J by 4 bases, with 10 bases left in between. The CDR3 nucleotides are TGTGCCAGCAGACCCTCCGGGGGAAACACCATATATTTT. Its translation: CASRPSGGNTIYF.

This chain joins TRBV5-1 and TRBJ1-4, with D possibly matching TRBD1 (5 bases). The CDR3 loop spans 15 amino acids. V was trimmed by 3 bases and J by 5 bases, leaving 14 bases between them. From germline, CDR1 is SGHRS and CDR2 YFSETQ. For the CDR3, the DNA is TGCGCCAGCAGCTCCAGTCTGGCAGGGAATGAAAAACTGTTTTTT. Encoded protein: CASSSSLAGNEKLFF. The full variable domain, in which reference TRBV5-1 and TRBJ1-4 provide the parts outside the CDR3, is KAGVTQTPRYLIKTRGQQVTLSCSPISGHRSVSWYQQTPGQGLQFLFEYFSETQRNKGNFPGRFSGRQFSNSRSEMNVSTLELGDSALYLCASSSSLAGNEKLFFGSGTQLSVL.